This section outlines one T cell receptor beta chain sequence together with its context. No cognate antigen has been identified for it. No clone much larger than this one lies a single base away; base qualities are absent. The cohort consisted of more than 650 healthy bone marrow donors. All cohort members were sampled while nominally healthy, although unrecorded immune exposures were likely present. The donor was CMV seropositive and was included in the group of approximately 300 seropositive cohort members. Each donor provided a peripheral blood sample, and peripheral blood mononuclear cells were used for TCR beta sequencing. The Qiagen DNeasy Blood Extraction Kit was used to extract genomic DNA from the blood cell samples. CDR1 and CDR2 (SGHKS, YYEKEE) derive from the germline V gene (reference sequence). V has 4 bases trimmed and J has 0 bases trimmed; junction bases matching no gene number 8. The CDR3 runs 17 amino acids, cysteine and phenylalanine included. The CDR3 DNA has 51 bases and is translated from base 1.

The library relied on the immunoSEQ multiplex PCR assay. A mixture of 60 forward primers for TCR Vbeta segments and 13 reverse primers for TCR Jbeta segments was used in the multiplex PCR. A multiplex PCR assay on genomic DNA amplified the CDR3 region of rearranged TCR beta genes. Amplified TCR beta libraries were sequenced as 87-base-pair reads on the Illumina HiSeq System. The authors' pipeline ran thus. In a later analysis, approximately 74 million unique TCR beta chains were counted across the 666 repertoires, and roughly 11 million of these chains were shared by at least two donors. Raw reads were error-corrected and collapsed into unique sequences with a nearest-neighbor algorithm that merged closely related sequences to remove PCR and sequencing errors. V, D and J gene segments were assigned by aligning CDR3 sequences to IMGT reference sequences. For a sequence to be retained, a match of at least six nucleotides to both a V gene segment and a J gene segment was required. Rearrangements were called productive when the CDR3 lacked stop codons and stayed in frame with V and J; all others were non-productive. Following IMGT convention, CDR3 was defined as the stretch from the second conserved V-encoded cysteine to the conserved J-encoded phenylalanine. The earlier analysis of a few hundred of the donors excluded sequences that lacked an unambiguous match to a single V gene segment. An earlier analysis of just under 600 of the donors called V segments functional above 56.7% productive rearrangements and segregating when the between-donor standard deviation exceeded 5%. To diagnose cytomegalovirus status from the catalog of TCR beta chain sequences, a statistical classification framework was built. In a later analysis, V and J genes were assigned by comparing TCR nucleotide sequences against IMGT/GENE-DB human TR gene sequences. A later analysis assigned CDR3 sequences and most-parsimonious VDJ recombination scenarios with the TCRdist pipeline. In a later analysis, each TCR beta chain was defined by its CDR3 amino acid sequence together with its V-gene family, and reads without a unique V-gene family were excluded. A later analysis removed several hundred highly shared, low-generation-probability nucleotide sequences to deal with suspected cross-contamination and a sequencing artifact. A later analysis calculated a clonal expansion index for each public chain from normalized within-repertoire ranks of inferred template counts. In a later analysis, generation probabilities were computed with a VDJ recombination model fitted to out-of-frame rearrangements, and the resulting probabilities were checked against IGoR. Hypergeometric tests were used in a later analysis to score TCR-TCR, TCR-HLA and TCR-CMV co-occurrence, with a repertoire-size bias correction applied to the TCR pairs. False discovery rates were estimated in a later analysis by permuting HLA or CMV assignments 20 times. In a later analysis, co-occurring TCRs were grouped using DBSCAN, with TCRdist sequence similarity added in when clustering inside HLA-allele-positive subsets. Repertoires with fewer than 30,000 or more than 120,000 public chains were left out of co-occurrence clustering, as were a few repertoires with anomalous nucleotide sharing. TCRdb took this table from immuneACCESS and kept in-frame rearrangements with V and J called. Such tables lack part of the clones; where checked against another copy, unresolved V genes explain under half of the gap, and the rest is unexplained. The DNA was the basis for D and trimming; V, J and clone size are from that table. The sample yields around 150,000 clones; around 82% were counted once. Around 10% of the sample is held by the ten biggest clonotypes.

These data belong to a study of cytomegalovirus exposure and HLA in healthy donors (dated by TCRdb to about 2017). Concerning the study at large: An earlier analysis of 587 of the donors reported 276 Gb of sequence data and 117 million unique TCR beta sequences obtained from around 180 million T cells. Approximately 310 gigabases of sequencing data and approximately 93 million unique TCR sequences were included in an early release covering around 650 HLA-typed donors. Of the roughly 400 genotyped donors, over 80% were placed in the genetic ancestry cluster associated with self-reported Caucasian donors. The study aimed to test whether cataloging public T cell receptors could reveal signatures of past pathogen exposure. The study profiled the T cell repertoires of 500 to 800 subjects by immunosequencing and related them to cytomegalovirus serostatus. Along with the approximately 670-subject first cohort, a separate validation cohort of 120 different subjects was used. High-throughput TCR immunosequencing, statistical association of individual TCRs with disease status, and machine learning were combined to predict cytomegalovirus infection status. To study patterns of TCR occurrence, a later analysis re-analyzed previously published TCR beta repertoires from 650 to 750 donors and added high-resolution HLA genotyping. Rather than drawing on any new phenotypic data, the later analysis identified candidate immune exposures from TCR beta sequences and the way those sequences occurred across donors. An earlier analysis of 587 of the donors applied high-throughput TCR beta sequencing to assess whether each TCR beta V gene segment acted as functional or pseudogenic. Donor age, sex, ethnicity and CMV serostatus were collected together with the repertoire data. A later genetic analysis used genome-wide SNP genotypes for about 65% of the 666 donors, treating that subset as a discovery cohort. Every discovery cohort repertoire had been produced on one sequencing platform. HLA typing covered class I and class II loci at four-digit resolution. Typing coverage differed by locus: A, B, C, DRB1 and DQB1 were typed in roughly 620-630 donors, DQA1 in around 500, DPA1 in some 600, and DPB1 in roughly 470. Because of strong linkage in the cohort, roughly 5 DR-DQ haplotypes were treated as single units for association and clustering. Among roughly 400 genotyped donors of the cohort, an average of approximately 240,000 unique TCR beta nucleotide sequences was sequenced per donor, of which roughly 17% were non-productive.

What the authors observed across the whole study: A later analysis found that most CMV-associated TCR beta chains appeared HLA-restricted, with HLA associations seemingly driven largely by CMV exposure. Linkage disequilibrium might explain the correlated functional status among segregating V segments, but an unknown experimental factor could not be excluded. In a later analysis, HLA-associated TCR beta chains were found to be more clonally expanded and to have lower generation probabilities than equally common non-associated chains. In a later analysis, around 17,000 TCR beta sequences were associated with specific HLA alleles at a false discovery rate of 0.05. V-gene and J-gene trimming of TCR beta chains was associated with a missense DCLRE1C variant in a later genetic analysis, and the association was replicated in an independent cohort. About 17 rarely observed V segments, including chromosome 9 orphons, were excluded from the earlier analysis of some 590 of the donors because counts were too low. Some IMGT-functional V segments, including TRBV6-2 and TRBV6-3, could not be distinguished by the 87-base-pair reads and were therefore excluded. A few of the identified cytomegalovirus-associated TCR beta chains were confirmed in vitro to be specific for cytomegalovirus antigens. A later analysis found that TCR association rates varied across HLA loci, with DRB1 alleles showing the most associated TCRs and HLA-C alleles the fewest. The authors suggested that the approach could potentially be extended to other disease states and immunological phenotypes. According to a later analysis, parvovirus B19, influenza, CMV and Epstein-Barr virus appeared linked to several top co-occurrence clusters. Cytomegalovirus status was reported to be diagnosed by the classifier with high specificity and sensitivity in both the original and validation cohorts. Across donors, most TCR sequences were observed very rarely, whereas some public TCRs were present in many individuals. A cluster of highly shared sequence variants was judged likely to be a technical artifact of the sequencing pipeline. In an earlier analysis of approximately 590 of the donors, most TCR beta V segments appeared in productive rearrangements about 87% or about 30% of the time, broadly matching IMGT annotations. In a later genetic analysis, fewer N-insertions in productive TCRs were reported among donors in an Asian-associated ancestry cluster than the roughly 670-donor mean. The study listed over 150 TCR beta chains as associated with cytomegalovirus. Because HLA typing was unavailable for some donors at each locus, only the typed subset was used in association tests. CMV serostatus was the only immune exposure information available for the cohort. Assigning TCR associations to individual alleles was difficult when HLA alleles, especially DR and DQ, strongly co-occurred. Presence/absence analyses assumed roughly uniform sequencing depth across donors, an assumption that may not hold. This cohort had only TCR beta chains sequenced, and the lack of alpha or paired-chain data limited which features could be detected. A further reported finding was that TCR beta sequences accurately predicted the HLA-A and HLA-B alleles for most subjects in the first cohort.

Material for sequencing was PBMCs. This TCR derives from a man aged 50 to 60 in good health and CMV-seropositive. The sequence links TRBV5-5 to TRBJ1-3; 9 central nucleotides agree with TRBD1. The nucleotide sequence is given as TGTGCCAGCAGCCGGGGACAGGGCCGAACCTCTGGAAACACCATATATTTT. This encodes CASSRGQGRTSGNTIYF.